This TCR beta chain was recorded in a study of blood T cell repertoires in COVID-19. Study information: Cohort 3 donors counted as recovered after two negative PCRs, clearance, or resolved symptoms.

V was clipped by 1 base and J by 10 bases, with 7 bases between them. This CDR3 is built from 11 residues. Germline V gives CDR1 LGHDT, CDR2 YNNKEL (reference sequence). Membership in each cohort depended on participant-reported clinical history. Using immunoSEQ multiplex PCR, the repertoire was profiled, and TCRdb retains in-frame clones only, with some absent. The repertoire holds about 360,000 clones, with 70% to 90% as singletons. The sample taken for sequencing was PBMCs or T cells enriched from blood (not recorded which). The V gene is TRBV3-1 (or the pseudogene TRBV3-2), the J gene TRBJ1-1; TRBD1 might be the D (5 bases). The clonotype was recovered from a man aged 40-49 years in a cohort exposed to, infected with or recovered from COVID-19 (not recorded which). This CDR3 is CASSQGRAAFF. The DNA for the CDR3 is TGTGCCAGCAGCCAAGGCAGGGCAGCTTTCTTT.